The TCR beta chain described here comes from a study of blood T cell repertoires in COVID-19. The protocol was immunoSEQ multiplex PCR, while the TCRdb copy is restricted to in-frame clones and leaves out a portion. Here the sample spans approximately 140,000 clones, approximately 87% being singletons. Participant reports of clinical history set cohort assignment. Sequencing used PBMCs or T cells enriched from blood (not recorded which). This receptor was obtained from a man aged 50-59 years in a cohort exposed to, infected with or recovered from COVID-19 (not recorded which).

In DNA form, the CDR3 reads TGTGCCAGCAGCATGACTGCTAATTCACCCCTCCACTTT. Translation gives CASSMTANSPLHF. The V and J genes are TRBV5-4 and TRBJ1-6; D remains unclear. This CDR3 is 13 amino acids long. V was shortened by 4 bases and J by 6 bases, with 8 bases between the two germline ends. Germline CDR1 and CDR2: SGHNT and YYREEE (reference sequence).